The present entry profiles one T cell receptor (beta chain) with its context. The antigen is unknown. This sample was taken from a study of cytomegalovirus exposure and HLA in healthy donors. Study conclusions and caveats: Excluded: some indistinguishable V segments such as TRBV6-2 and TRBV6-3.

Germline CDR1 is SGHVS and CDR2 is FNYEAQ. The V end was cut by 7 bases, the J end by 6 bases, with 11 bases between. CDR3 length equals 12 residues. The primer mix had 60 Vbeta and 13 Jbeta primers. The protocol was immunoSEQ multiplex PCR, while the TCRdb copy is restricted to in-frame clones and leaves out a portion. This repertoire shows 200,000 to 250,000 clones, almost 70% found once; its top ten account for around 3%. This TCR came from a man in his forties in good health and CMV-seropositive. The sample consisted of PBMCs. The chain carries TRBV7-6 and TRBJ2-3; D gene ambiguous. The CDR3: CASKNIQDTQYF. CDR3 in DNA: TGTGCCAGCAAAAATATTCAGGATACGCAGTATTTT. Together with reference TRBV7-6 and TRBJ2-3, the CDR3 gives the full variable domain: GAGVSQSPRYKVTKRGQDVALRCDPISGHVSLYWYRQALGQGPEFLTYFNYEAQQDKSGLPNDRFSAERPEGSISTLTIQRTEQRDSAMYRCASKNIQDTQYFGPGTRLTVL.